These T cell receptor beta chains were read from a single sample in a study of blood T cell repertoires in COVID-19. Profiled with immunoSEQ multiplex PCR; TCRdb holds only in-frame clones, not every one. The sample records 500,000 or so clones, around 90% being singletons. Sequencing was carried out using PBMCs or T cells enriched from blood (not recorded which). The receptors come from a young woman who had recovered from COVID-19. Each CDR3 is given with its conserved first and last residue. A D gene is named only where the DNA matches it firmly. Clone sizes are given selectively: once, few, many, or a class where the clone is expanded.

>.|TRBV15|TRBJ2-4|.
CATSRVGQGRVDF
TGTGCCACCAGCAGAGTGGGTCAGGGGAGGGTGGACTTC
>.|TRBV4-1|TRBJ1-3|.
CASSQDGSSGNTIYF
TGCGCCAGCAGCCAAGATGGGAGCTCTGGAAACACCATATATTTT
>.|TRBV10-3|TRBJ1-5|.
CAISGGRGQPQHF
TGTGCCATCTCCGGGGGAAGGGGTCAGCCCCAGCATTTT
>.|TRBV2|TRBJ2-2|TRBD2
CASTTSGATGELFF
TGTGCCAGCACGACGAGCGGGGCCACCGGGGAGCTGTTTTTT
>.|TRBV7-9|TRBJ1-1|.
CASSLYPDMNTEAFF
TGTGCCAGCAGCTTATATCCAGACATGAACACTGAAGCTTTCTTT
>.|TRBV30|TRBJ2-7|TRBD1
CAWSSGTGPYEQYF
TGTGCCTGGAGTTCCGGGACAGGGCCCTACGAGCAGTACTTC
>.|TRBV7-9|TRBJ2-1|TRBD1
CASSSNTRQGARGNEQFF
TGTGCCAGCAGCTCAAATACTCGTCAGGGGGCCAGAGGGAATGAGCAGTTCTTC
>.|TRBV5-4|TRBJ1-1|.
CASSLEQGEGSNTEAFF
TGTGCCAGCAGCTTAGAACAGGGTGAAGGGTCCAACACTGAAGCTTTCTTT
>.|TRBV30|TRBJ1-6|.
CAWSVRSEYSPLHF
TGTGCCTGGAGTGTACGTTCAGAATATTCACCCCTCCACTTT
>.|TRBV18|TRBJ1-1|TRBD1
CASSPPARDSRGAFF
TGTGCCAGCTCACCACCGGCCCGGGACAGTCGCGGGGCTTTCTTT
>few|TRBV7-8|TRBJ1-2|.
CASSLLQGYGYTF
TGTGCCAGCAGCTTACTGCAGGGCTATGGCTACACCTTC
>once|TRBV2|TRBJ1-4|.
CASSVQGIEKLFF
TGTGCCAGCAGTGTGCAGGGGATTGAAAAACTGTTTTTT
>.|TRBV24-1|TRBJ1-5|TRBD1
CAHIGTGDIGNQPQHF
TGTGCCCATATCGGGACAGGGGATATTGGCAATCAGCCCCAGCATTTT
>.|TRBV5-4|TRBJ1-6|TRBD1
CASSLGRDRALHF
TGTGCCAGCAGCTTGGGTAGGGACAGGGCCCTCCACTTT
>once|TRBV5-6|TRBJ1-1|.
CASSLEVRVTEAFF
TGTGCCAGCAGCTTGGAGGTCAGGGTTACTGAAGCTTTCTTT
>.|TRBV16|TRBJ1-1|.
CASSQSGGRLYPGTEAFF
TGTGCCAGCAGCCAGTCGGGGGGGCGCCTATACCCGGGCACTGAAGCTTTCTTT
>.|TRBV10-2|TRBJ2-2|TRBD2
CASNGRPGSKLAGAIGELFF
TGCGCCAGCAACGGCCGTCCTGGATCTAAGCTAGCGGGGGCTATCGGGGAGCTGTTTTTT
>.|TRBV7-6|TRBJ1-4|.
CASSQTNGGKLFF
TGTGCCAGCAGCCAAACAAACGGGGGAAAACTGTTTTTT
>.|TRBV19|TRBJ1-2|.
CASTPPDSGLNYGYTF
TGTGCCAGTACCCCACCTGACAGCGGGCTTAACTATGGCTACACCTTC
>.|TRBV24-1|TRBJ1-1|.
CATTLLQGPEAFF
TGTGCCACCACCCTTTTACAGGGCCCTGAAGCTTTCTTT
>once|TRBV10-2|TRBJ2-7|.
CASSPGLVYEQYF
TGCGCCAGCAGTCCGGGACTGGTTTACGAGCAGTACTTC
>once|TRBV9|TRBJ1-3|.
CASSVKGRAGNTIYF
TGTGCCAGCAGCGTAAAGGGCAGGGCGGGAAACACCATATATTTT
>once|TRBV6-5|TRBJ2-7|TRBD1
CASSPRDRGKEQYF
TGTGCCAGCAGCCCCCGGGACAGGGGGAAAGAGCAGTACTTC
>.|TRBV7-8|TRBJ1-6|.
CASSLPSGDGSPLHF
TGTGCCAGCAGCTTACCTAGCGGGGACGGTTCACCCCTCCACTTT
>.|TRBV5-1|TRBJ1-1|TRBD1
CATSMTRQGTEAFF
TGCGCCACCTCTATGACCCGACAGGGTACTGAAGCTTTCTTT
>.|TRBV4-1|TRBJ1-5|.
CASSQIRGTEDQPQHF
TGCGCCAGCAGCCAAATTCGGGGTACAGAAGATCAGCCCCAGCATTTT
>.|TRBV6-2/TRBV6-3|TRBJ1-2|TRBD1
CASSLIGTETNYGYTF
TGTGCCAGCAGCCTTATTGGGACAGAGACTAACTATGGCTACACCTTC
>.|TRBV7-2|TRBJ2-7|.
CASSFQGPQYF
TGTGCCAGCAGCTTCCAGGGGCCGCAGTACTTC
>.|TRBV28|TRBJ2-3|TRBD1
CASIRGGAPLTSTDTQYF
TGTGCCAGCATTCGAGGGGGCGCGCCTTTAACTAGCACAGATACGCAGTATTTT
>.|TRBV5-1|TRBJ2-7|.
CASSFPDRNYEQYF
TGCGCCAGCAGCTTCCCGGACAGAAACTACGAGCAGTACTTC
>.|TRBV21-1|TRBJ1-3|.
CASSKGPPGGSRGNTIYF
TGTGCCAGCAGCAAAGGGCCTCCGGGCGGGTCGAGGGGAAACACCATATATTTT
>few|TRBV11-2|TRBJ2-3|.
CASSLTASTDTQYF
TGTGCCAGCAGTCTGACTGCTAGCACAGATACGCAGTATTTT